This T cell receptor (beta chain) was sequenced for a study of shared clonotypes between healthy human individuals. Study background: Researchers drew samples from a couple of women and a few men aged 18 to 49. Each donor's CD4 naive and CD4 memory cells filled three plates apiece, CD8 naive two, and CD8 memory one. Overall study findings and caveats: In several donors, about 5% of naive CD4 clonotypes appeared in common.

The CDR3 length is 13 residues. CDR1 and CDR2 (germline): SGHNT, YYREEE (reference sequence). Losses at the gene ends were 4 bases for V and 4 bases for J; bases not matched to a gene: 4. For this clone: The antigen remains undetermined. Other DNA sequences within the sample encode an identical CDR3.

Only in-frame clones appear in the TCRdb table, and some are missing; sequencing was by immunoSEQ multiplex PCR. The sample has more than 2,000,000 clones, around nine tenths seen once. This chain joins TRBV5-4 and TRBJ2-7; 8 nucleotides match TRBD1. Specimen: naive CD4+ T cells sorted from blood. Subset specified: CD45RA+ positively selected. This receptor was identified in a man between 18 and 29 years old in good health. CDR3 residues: CASSPDRAYEQYF. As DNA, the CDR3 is TGTGCCAGCAGCCCGGACAGGGCTTACGAGCAGTACTTC. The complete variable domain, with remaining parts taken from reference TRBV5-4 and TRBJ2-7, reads ETGVTQSPTHLIKTRGQQVTLRCSSQSGHNTVSWYQQALGQGPQFIFQYYREEENGRGNFPPRFSGLQFPNYSSELNVNALELDDSALYLCASSPDRAYEQYFGPGTRLTVT.